One T cell receptor beta chain is described in this entry. The sample comes from a study of blood T cell repertoires in COVID-19. Study information: Material from acute and convalescent COVID-19 was sourced from the United States, Italy and Spain. In each case, the material was cDNA or gDNA derived from T cells, B-cell-depleted T cells, or PBMCs.

The participants were between about 18 and 90 years old and came from 20 to 30 US areas. Cohort placement rested on clinical history that participants reported themselves. The method was immunoSEQ multiplex PCR; TCRdb's version includes in-frame clones alone and lacks a portion of them. Counted here are under 350,000 clones, around 86% occurring once; the ten biggest clones make up roughly 4.2%. The CDR3 is 15 amino acids. J gave up 3 bases and V 4 bases, and 4 bases lay outside the gene matches. CDR1 and CDR2 from the germline V gene are SGHDT and YYEEEE. The specimen was PBMCs or T cells enriched from blood (not recorded which). The TCR sequence derives from a woman between 40 and 55 years old with acute COVID-19. The chain couples TRBV5-6 to TRBJ1-5; 10 nucleotides line up with TRBD1. The DNA for the CDR3 is TGTGCCAGCAGCCAAGGACAGGGGGACAATCAGCCCCAGCATTTT. This codes for CASSQGQGDNQPQHF.